These 12 T cell receptor beta chains share one sample of origin, sequenced in a study of Graves' ophthalmopathy and Graves' hyperthyroidism. Transcripts of RNA were the source for amplifying TCR beta CDR3 regions. Amplification began with first-round RT-PCR using HTBI primers, then second-round multiplex PCR was performed. Via MiXCR, TCRdb re-called the multiplex PCR reads, giving one row per CDR3 protein. There are 500,000 to 700,000 distinct CDR3 sequences in the sample; 35% to 40% occur only once, and 4% to 5% lies in the top ten. The sample was peripheral blood or thyroid tissue (not recorded which). The origin of the receptors is an adult man with Graves' hyperthyroidism.

This clonotype was picked up a small number of times. The gene calls are TRBV30 and TRBJ1-1; D remains unclear. V was shortened by 4 bases and J by 0 bases, with 9 bases between the two germline ends. Germline V gene sequence: CDR1 GTSNPN, CDR2 SVGIG (reference sequence). The CDR3 runs 13 residues. CDR3 DNA sequence: TGTGCCTGGAACCCCCTAGTGAACACTGAAGCTTTCTTT. Its translation: CAWNPLVNTEAFF.

The sample holds many counts of this clonotype. The V and J genes are TRBV9 and TRBJ2-2, with 7 nucleotides matching TRBD2. J was trimmed by 5 bases and V by 0 bases; bases with no gene match: 4. Germline CDR1 SGDLS, CDR2 YYNGEE. The CDR3 is 15 amino acids. CDR3 DNA: TGTGCCAGCAGCGTAGTGTGGGGGGGGACCGGGGAGCTGTTTTTT. This codes for CASSVVWGGTGELFF.

This sequence joins TRBV29-1 and TRBJ1-2; unclear D gene. Trimming removed 1 base at V and 8 bases at J, with 11 bases between. Per germline, CDR1 SQVTM and CDR2 ANQGSEA. The CDR3 spans 12 residues. CDR3 loop: CSVEGDQQGYTF. The CDR3 nucleotides read TGCAGCGTTGAAGGTGATCAGCAAGGCTACACCTTC.

This clonotype has a count of ten or more. The V and J genes are TRBV7-2 and TRBJ1-1; the D gene is possibly TRBD1 (5 bases). The CDR3 loop spans 14 amino acids. V gave up 4 bases and J gave up 5 bases, with 14 bases separating them. CDR1 and CDR2 (germline): SGHTA, FQGNSA. The CDR3 loop is CASSWGNMGTEAFF. The CDR3 coding sequence is TGTGCCAGCAGCTGGGGCAACATGGGAACTGAAGCTTTCTTT.

This clonotype was seen at least ten times. The J gene is TRBJ2-5, the V gene TRBV9, with a weak D call TRBD1 (6 bases). The CDR3 is 13 residues long. The germline V gene has CDR1 SGDLS and CDR2 YYNGEE. V was clipped by 3 bases and J by 5 bases, with 11 bases between them. CDR3 sequence reads: CASSDQGLETQYF. CDR3 coding DNA: TGTGCCAGCAGCGATCAGGGGTTGGAGACCCAGTACTTC. The variable domain in full, with the rest retrieved from reference TRBV9 and TRBJ2-5, is DSGVTQTPKHLITATGQRVTLRCSPRSGDLSVYWYQQSLDQGLQFLIQYYNGEERAKGNILERFSAQQFPDLHSELNLSSLELGDSALYFCASSDQGLETQYFGPGTRLLVL.

This clonotype turned up a few times. This chain uses TRBV5-8 with TRBJ1-5; D is uncertain. Trimming took off 2 bases at V and 0 bases at J, with 9 bases between the two ends. CDR1 and CDR2 from the germline V gene are SGHTS and YDEGEE. The CDR3 length is 15 residues. The CDR3 here is CASSFNTNSNQPQHF. DNA of the CDR3: TGTGCCAGCAGCTTTAATACGAATAGCAATCAGCCCCAGCATTTT.

This clonotype was found once. This chain links TRBV29-1 with TRBJ1-2; 7 positions agree with TRBD1. Germline V gene sequence: CDR1 SQVTM, CDR2 ANQGSEA. The junction had 8 bases not matched to a gene; V was cut back by 3 bases and J by 1 base. The CDR3 contains 15 residues. The CDR3 spells CSVEEGTEFNYGYTF. Here the CDR3 DNA reads TGCAGCGTTGAGGAGGGGACAGAATTTAACTATGGCTACACCTTC.

The chain has TRBV24-1 and TRBJ2-7; 10 bases map to TRBD1. V lost 2 bases to trimming and J lost 5 bases; unmatched junction nucleotides: 5. Germline CDR1 and CDR2: KGHDR and SFDVKD. CDR3 size: 15 residues. The CDR3 DNA is TGTGCCACCAGTGATTGGGGACAGGGGTCCCACGAGCAGTACTTC. Translation: CATSDWGQGSHEQYF.

DNA for the CDR3: TGCAGTGCTAGAGATCCCAGGGTCAATGAGCAGTACTTC. Protein sequence: CSARDPRVNEQYF. The chain is built from TRBV20-1 and TRBJ2-7; possibly TRBD1 for D (5 bases). The CDR3 has 13 amino acids. Germline V gene sequence: CDR1 DFQATT, CDR2 SNEGSKA (reference sequence). The V end lost 0 bases, the J end lost 7 bases, and 13 bases lay between the germline ends.

About this clonotype: Lacking the conserved final phenylalanine or tryptophan, this CDR3 likely reflects a read error. The V call is TRBV6-2 or TRBV6-3, the J call TRBJ2-2; weak D call: TRBD2 (5 bases). Trimming cost V 0 bases and J 6 bases, with 8 bases left between them. The germline V gene has CDR1 MNHEY and CDR2 SVGEGT. The CDR3 extends over 14 amino acids. CDR3 bases: TGTGCCAGCAGTTACTCGAGGGCCTCCGGGGAGCTGTTTTCT. Encoded protein: CASSYSRASGELFS.

This clonotype is a singleton in its sample. A much larger clonotype is one base distant, so this may be a read error. The chain employs TRBV2 and TRBJ1-5; the D gene is possibly TRBD1 (5 bases). The V gene lost 7 bases and the J gene lost 2 bases, with 24 bases spanning the gap. CDR1 is SNHLY, CDR2 FYNNEI, per germline. CDR3 length: 18 residues. CDR3 sequence (DNA): TGTGCCAGCATTTGGGACGGAGTAAGATTTGGGGGCAATCAGCCCCAGCATTTT. It codes for CASIWDGVRFGGNQPQHF.

This clonotype has more than one count but fewer than ten. The chain combines TRBV7-3 with TRBJ1-4; D gene unclear. Germline CDR1 SGHTA, CDR2 FQGTGA. This CDR3 is built from 11 residues. V shed 11 bases and J shed 15 bases, with 19 bases lying between them. This CDR3 reads CAWSLAGEVFF. The CDR3 DNA reads as TGTGCCTGGAGCCTGGCGGGCGAGGTGTTTTTT. Full variable domain (rest looked up from reference TRBV7-3 and TRBJ1-4): GAGVSQTPSNKVTEKGKYVELRCDPISGHTALYWYRQSLGQGPEFLIYFQGTGAADDSGLPNDRFFAVRPEGSVSTLKIQRTERGDSAVYLCAWSLAGEVFFGSGTQLSVL.